This TCR beta chain was sequenced for a study of blood T cell repertoires in COVID-19. With 2 bases removed from V and 4 bases from J, the gap between germline ends came to 10 bases. The CDR3 sequence is 14 residues long. Germline V CDR1 and CDR2: SGHRS, YFSETQ. This clone was observed a few times. TCRdb keeps only in-frame clones here, not all; method: immunoSEQ multiplex PCR. The repertoire holds 150,000 or so clones, with under 80% as singletons. This TCR derives from a woman over 75 with acute or convalescent COVID-19. The rearrangement joins TRBV5-1 to TRBJ1-3; D remains unclear. The sequencing sample was made of peripheral blood. In DNA, the CDR3 is TGCGCCAGCAGCTTAGAGCAGGCGGGAAACACCATATATTTT. Amino acid sequence: CASSLEQAGNTIYF.